This T cell receptor beta chain was profiled in a study of T cells after yellow fever vaccination. The study, taken as a whole, reports: Peaking faster, on day 5 versus 15, the secondary response was nonetheless weaker. FACS-sorted repertoires might harbor abundant contaminating clonotypes from the bulk population.

TCR cDNA, made by 5'RACE template switching, carried an added universal primer site and UMIs. In TCRdb, the 5' RACE reads were re-called with MiXCR into one record per CDR3 protein. The sample yields about 340,000 distinct CDR3 sequences, around 13% seen once. In germline, CDR1 is GTSNPN, CDR2 SVGIG (reference sequence). CDR3 size: 14 residues. V dropped 3 bases and J dropped 2 bases, with 12 bases sitting between them. This clonotype was picked up a small number of times. The antigen remains unidentified. The sequencing here drew on CD4+ T cells sorted from PBMCs, taken 15 days after the yellow fever booster vaccination. The gene calls are TRBV30 and TRBJ2-3, with D perhaps TRBD1 (6 bases). This sequence originates from a young man who received the YFV17D yellow fever vaccine. The CDR3 DNA reads as TGTGCCTGGAGGCTACAGGGTTTCACAGATACGCAGTATTTT. Encoded protein: CAWRLQGFTDTQYF. The variable domain in full, with the rest retrieved from reference TRBV30 and TRBJ2-3, is SQTIHQWPATLVQPVGSPLSLECTVEGTSNPNLYWYRQAAGRGLQLLFYSVGIGQISSEVPQNLSASRPQDRQFILSSKKLLLSDSGFYLCAWRLQGFTDTQYFGPGTRLTVL.